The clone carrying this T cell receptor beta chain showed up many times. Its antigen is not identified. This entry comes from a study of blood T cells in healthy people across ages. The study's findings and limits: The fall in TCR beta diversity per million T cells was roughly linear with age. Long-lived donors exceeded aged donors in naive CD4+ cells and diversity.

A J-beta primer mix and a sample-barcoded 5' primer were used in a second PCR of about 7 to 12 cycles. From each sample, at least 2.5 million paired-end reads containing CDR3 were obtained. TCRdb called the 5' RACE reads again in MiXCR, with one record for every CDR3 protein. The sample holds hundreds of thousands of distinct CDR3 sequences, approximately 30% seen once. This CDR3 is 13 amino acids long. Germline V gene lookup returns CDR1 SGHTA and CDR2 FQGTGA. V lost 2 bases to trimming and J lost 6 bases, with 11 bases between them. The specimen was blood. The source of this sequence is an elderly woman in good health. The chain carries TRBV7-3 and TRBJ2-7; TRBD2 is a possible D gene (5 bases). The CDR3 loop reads CASSLVLAGEQYF. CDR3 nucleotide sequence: TGTGCCAGCAGCTTAGTGCTAGCCGGCGAGCAGTACTTC.